What follows are 30 T cell receptor beta chains derived from one specimen sequenced in a study of long-term antiretroviral therapy in people with HIV. Running of the v3.0 immunoSEQ assay took place at survey level. The table came from immunoSEQ multiplex PCR; TCRdb's copy has only in-frame clones and leaves some out. Here the sample spans tens of thousands of clones, 65% to 90% being singletons. The sequences come from unsorted PBMCs, collected 0.1 years before starting antiretroviral therapy. The receptors were gathered from a man younger than 35 with HIV.

This clone came up a few times. V gene TRBV11-2 combines with J gene TRBJ1-1; 9 bases match TRBD1. The CDR3 is made up of 16 amino acids. Trimming removed 7 bases from V and 3 bases from J; junction bases left unmatched: 12. Germline V CDR1 and CDR2: SGHAT, FQNNGV. The CDR3 region is CASTTTPGQGDTEAFF. The CDR3 DNA reads as TGTGCCAGCACCACGACCCCGGGACAGGGCGACACTGAAGCTTTCTTT.

Note on this clone: Sequence at one end of the junction differs from germline and may be a read error. The chain carries TRBV7-7 and TRBJ2-5; no definite D call. The germline gives CDR1 SSHAT, CDR2 FNYEAQ (reference sequence). The CDR3 is 15 amino acids. In nucleotides, the CDR3 is TGTGCTAGCAGCTTAGCCGTTGGCAGACAAGAGACCCAGTACTTC. Translation gives CASSLAVGRQETQYF.

V is TRBV6-6 and J is TRBJ1-3; no firm D call. CDR1 and CDR2 (germline): MNHNY, SVGAGI (reference sequence). Trimming took 7 bases from V and 0 from J, leaving 7 bases between them. The CDR3 totals 13 residues. The CDR3 region is CASTHPSGNTIYF. Written as DNA, the CDR3 is TGTGCCAGCACCCACCCCTCTGGAAACACCATATATTTT.

The chain couples TRBV19 to TRBJ1-1; the match to TRBD1 covers 8 bases. V was pared by 10 bases and J by 4 bases, with 14 bases of the junction left unmatched. CDR1 and CDR2 from the germline V gene are LNHDA and SQIVND (reference sequence). This CDR3 comprises 15 residues. As DNA, the CDR3 is TGTGCCACTAAAATGGGTCAGGGGGCGGGCACTGAAGCTTTCTTT. Its protein product is CATKMGQGAGTEAFF.

The rearrangement uses TRBV7-2 and TRBJ2-7; TRBD1 agrees at 7 bases. CDR1 SGHTA and CDR2 FQGNSA come from the germline V gene. Unmatched junction bases numbered 10, after V lost 5 bases and J lost 0 bases. This CDR3 has 16 residues. For the CDR3, the DNA is TGTGCCAGCAGCAAAAGACAGGGATTCCTCTCCTACGAGCAGTACTTC. Its translation: CASSKRQGFLSYEQYF.

The gene calls are TRBV7-2 and TRBJ2-3; 10 bases are a match to TRBD2. CDR1 is SGHTA and CDR2 is FQGNSA in the germline V gene. Losses at the gene ends were 4 bases for V and 5 bases for J; bases not matched to a gene: 9. The CDR3 has 16 residues. CDR3 nucleotide sequence: TGTGCCAGCAGCTACACACCGGGACTAGCGATAGATACGCAGTATTTT. Its protein product is CASSYTPGLAIDTQYF.

V and J are TRBV4-1 and TRBJ2-2; 8 nucleotides agree with TRBD2. CDR3 length equals 15 residues. CDR1 is MGHRA and CDR2 is YSYEKL in the germline V gene. V shed 4 bases, J shed 3 bases, and the junction held 4 bases outside the gene matches. CDR3 residues: CASSLGRGYTGELFF. For the CDR3, the DNA is TGCGCCAGCAGCCTCGGGAGGGGGTACACCGGGGAGCTGTTTTTT.

This sequence joins TRBV5-1 and TRBJ2-1, with D perhaps TRBD1 or TRBD2 (6 bases each). The germline gives CDR1 SGHRS, CDR2 YFSETQ. CDR3 length: 16 residues. The V gene lost 0 bases and the J gene lost 9 bases, with 19 bases spanning the gap. CDR3 amino acids: CASSLGSGAIRGEQFF. Written as DNA, the CDR3 is TGCGCCAGCAGCTTGGGATCGGGGGCGATAAGGGGTGAGCAGTTCTTC.

The chain links TRBV4-3 to TRBJ1-2; 9 bases match TRBD1. CDR3 length equals 14 residues. Trimming took 7 bases from V and 2 from J; bases not matched to a gene: 5. Germline CDR1 LGHNA, CDR2 YSLEER. The CDR3: CASTPGQGNYGYTF. The CDR3 DNA follows: TGCGCCAGCACCCCGGGACAGGGCAACTATGGCTACACCTTC.

The genes are TRBV4-2 and TRBJ2-2; D may correspond to TRBD1 or TRBD2 (5 bases each). CDR1 and CDR2 from the germline V gene are LGHNA and YNFKEQ. Between the trimmed V and J ends, which lost 4 bases and 7 bases, there was a span of 19 bases. The CDR3 sequence is 16 residues long. Written as DNA, the CDR3 is TGTGCCAGCAGCCCCCCAGGGAGAGGGCGAATCGGGGAGCTGTTTTTT. This sequence encodes CASSPPGRGRIGELFF.

The J gene is TRBJ2-2, the V gene TRBV15, with D possibly being TRBD2 (6 bases). Trimming took 3 bases from V and 2 from J, leaving 28 bases between them. The CDR3 consists of 21 residues. The germline gives CDR1 LNHNV, CDR2 YYDKDF (reference sequence). CDR3 nucleotide sequence: TGTGCCACCAGCAGTAATCCCTGGGCGGGGTGGCCCCATACTAACACCGGGGAGCTGTTTTTT. Its protein product is CATSSNPWAGWPHTNTGELFF.

The chain joins TRBV30 to TRBJ2-7; TRBD2 agrees at 10 bases. The CDR3 has 14 residues. V lost 3 bases and J lost 4; bases outside the gene matches: 6. The germline CDR1 and CDR2 sequences are GTSNPN and SVGIG (reference sequence). The CDR3 DNA reads TGTGCCTGGAGAGCGGGGGGGCCAGCGTACGAGCAGTACTTC. This codes for CAWRAGGPAYEQYF.

Here the CDR3 reads CATSLAGDYEQYF. The CDR3 DNA reads TGTGCCACCAGCCTAGCGGGGGACTACGAGCAGTACTTC. V usage is TRBV15 and J usage is TRBJ2-7, with 10 positions matching TRBD2. The CDR3 has 13 amino acids. The germline CDR1 and CDR2 sequences are LNHNV and YYDKDF (reference sequence). V was clipped by 5 bases and J by 3 bases; unmatched bases: 1.

This clone appeared a few times. CDR3 coding DNA: TGTGCCAGCAGTGTAGAACCGGGACAGGGAGGGACCCAGTACTTC. Amino acid sequence: CASSVEPGQGGTQYF. The rearrangement joins TRBV2 to TRBJ2-5, with 9 positions matching TRBD1. The CDR3 is made up of 15 amino acids. V dropped 4 bases and J dropped 7; count of bases not matched to a gene: 10. Germline CDR1 reads SNHLY; CDR2 reads FYNNEI.

The chain links TRBV5-1 to TRBJ2-7, with D tentatively TRBD1 or TRBD2 (5 bases each). The V end was cut by 1 base, the J end by 4 bases, with 12 bases between. Germline V lookup: CDR1 SGHRS, CDR2 YFSETQ. The length of the CDR3 is 14 residues. CDR3 in DNA: TGCGCCAGCAGCTTGACCGGGACCGGATACGAGCAGTACTTC. Translated: CASSLTGTGYEQYF.

The rearrangement uses TRBV19 and TRBJ1-2, with D unresolved. The CDR3 totals 11 residues. Deletions cut 9 bases from V and 6 bases from J, with 11 bases between. Germline V gene lookup returns CDR1 LNHDA and CDR2 SQIVND (reference sequence). In nucleotides, the CDR3 is TGTGCCAGACTGGTCGTACATGGCTACACCTTC. It translates to CARLVVHGYTF.

This chain joins TRBV10-3 and TRBJ2-7; TRBD1 is a possible D gene (6 bases). The CDR3 spans 15 residues. Trimming stripped 5 bases from V and 0 bases from J, with 14 bases between. Germline V gives CDR1 ENHRY, CDR2 SYGVKD. CDR3 sequence: CAISFTGQSSYEQYF. The CDR3 DNA reads as TGTGCCATCAGTTTTACGGGACAAAGCTCCTACGAGCAGTACTTC.

The chain employs TRBV18 and TRBJ1-2; 8 positions agree with TRBD1. This CDR3 is built from 14 residues. J was trimmed by 2 bases and V by 3 bases; bases with no gene match: 2. CDR1 is KGHSH, CDR2 LQKENI, per germline. CDR3 sequence reads: CASSPTGENYGYTF. CDR3 nucleotide sequence: TGTGCCAGCTCACCGACAGGGGAAAACTATGGCTACACCTTC.

The gene calls are TRBV7-3 and TRBJ2-1; the D is unclear. The V gene lost 5 bases and the J gene lost 2 bases, with 16 bases spanning the gap. Germline V lookup: CDR1 SGHTA, CDR2 FQGTGA. The CDR3 has 16 amino acids. The CDR3: CASSPTGSRAYNEQFF. The DNA for the CDR3 is TGTGCCAGCAGCCCCACCGGGTCTCGCGCCTACAATGAGCAGTTCTTC.

This rearrangement joins TRBV5-4 to TRBJ2-1, with D possibly matching TRBD1 (6 bases). The V end lost 7 bases, the J end lost 7 bases, and 15 bases lay between the germline ends. The CDR3 is 13 residues long. Germline values: CDR1 SGHNT, CDR2 YYREEE (reference sequence). DNA of the CDR3: TGTGCCAGCCGGGACACCCGGAGTAATGAGCAGTTCTTC. This translates into CASRDTRSNEQFF.

The rearrangement uses TRBV7-9 and TRBJ1-4; a weak D match, TRBD1 (5 bases). Germline V gene sequence: CDR1 SEHNR, CDR2 FQNEAQ (reference sequence). This CDR3 is built from 14 residues. The germline V and J ends were trimmed by 4 bases and 4 bases, with 10 bases remaining between them. This chain's CDR3 is CASSSGHNNEKLFF. The CDR3 DNA sequence: TGTGCCAGCAGCTCAGGACACAATAATGAAAAACTGTTTTTT.

The chain links TRBV19 to TRBJ1-6; 7 bases map to TRBD1. Germline lookup yields CDR1 LNHDA and CDR2 SQIVND (reference sequence). With 4 bases clipped from V and 5 bases from J, the junction kept 5 bases outside the gene matches. The CDR3 covers 15 residues. The CDR3 coding sequence is TGTGCCAGTAGTACCCGACAGGGAAATAATTCACCCCTCCACTTT. Amino acid sequence: CASSTRQGNNSPLHF.

This clone was recorded only once. V is TRBV6-5 and J is TRBJ1-5; D perhaps matches TRBD1 (5 bases). Trimming took 3 bases from V and 4 from J, leaving 7 bases between them. The CDR3 has 13 residues. Germline V CDR1 and CDR2: MNHEY, SVGAGI. The CDR3 DNA reads as TGTGCCAGCAGTTATAGACAGAATCAGCCCCAGCATTTT. It yields the protein CASSYRQNQPQHF.

The gene calls are TRBV30 and TRBJ2-2, with D hard to call. V lost 3 bases and J lost 1, with 9 bases in between. This CDR3 comprises 14 residues. CDR1 GTSNPN and CDR2 SVGIG come from the germline V gene (reference sequence). The CDR3 bases are TGTGCCTGGAGCTGGCTACTGAACACCGGGGAGCTGTTTTTT. This sequence encodes CAWSWLLNTGELFF.

J is TRBJ2-3 and V is TRBV27; tentatively, D is TRBD2 (7 bases). CDR1 and CDR2 from the germline V gene are MNHEY and SMNVEV (reference sequence). Between the trimmed V and J ends, which lost 4 bases and 3 bases, there was a span of 17 bases. The CDR3 is 16 residues long. The CDR3, as DNA: TGTGCCAGCAGTTCCTCCCTGGGGGGGCGGACAGATACGCAGTATTTT. As protein: CASSSSLGGRTDTQYF.

The chain recombines TRBV5-1 with TRBJ2-3, with D maybe TRBD2 (6 bases). This CDR3 contains 13 residues. Germline CDR1 reads SGHRS; CDR2 reads YFSETQ. Trimming shortened V by 1 base and J by 5 bases, and 8 bases separated the two germline ends. The CDR3 coding sequence is TGCGCCAGCAGCTTGCCGGGGGTAGATACGCAGTATTTT. Protein sequence: CASSLPGVDTQYF.

J is TRBJ2-3 and V is TRBV5-4, with D perhaps TRBD2 (6 bases). V was shortened by 4 bases and J by 5 bases, with 20 bases between the two germline ends. Germline values: CDR1 SGHNT, CDR2 YYREEE (reference sequence). This CDR3 is 16 amino acids long. The CDR3 loop is CASSRRDSWRVDTQYF. The CDR3 bases are TGTGCCAGCAGCCGCAGGGATAGCTGGAGGGTAGATACGCAGTATTTT.

The genes are TRBV27 and TRBJ2-1; TRBD2 matches 11 bases. This CDR3 contains 13 residues. V shed 6 bases, J shed 8 bases, and the junction held 3 bases outside the gene matches. Per the germline V gene, CDR1 is MNHEY and CDR2 is SMNVEV (reference sequence). CDR3 amino acids: CASRTSGIYEQFF. As DNA, the CDR3 is TGTGCCAGCAGGACTAGCGGGATATATGAGCAGTTCTTC.

The chain has TRBV10-3 and TRBJ2-1; no definite D call. With 10 bases removed from V and 7 bases from J, the gap between germline ends came to 17 bases. Germline V gives CDR1 ENHRY, CDR2 SYGVKD. This CDR3 spans 13 amino acids. This CDR3 reads CATEKENLNEQFF. The CDR3 nucleotides are TGTGCCACTGAGAAGGAGAATCTTAATGAGCAGTTCTTC.

The chain joins TRBV7-8 to TRBJ2-7; tentatively, D is TRBD2 (5 bases). Germline V CDR1 and CDR2: SGHVS, FQNEAQ. Deletions cut 3 bases from V and 0 bases from J, with 12 bases between. This CDR3 spans 15 amino acids. CDR3 region: CASSLGFGSSYEQYF. The CDR3 region has the DNA TGTGCCAGCAGCTTGGGGTTTGGGAGCTCCTACGAGCAGTACTTC.